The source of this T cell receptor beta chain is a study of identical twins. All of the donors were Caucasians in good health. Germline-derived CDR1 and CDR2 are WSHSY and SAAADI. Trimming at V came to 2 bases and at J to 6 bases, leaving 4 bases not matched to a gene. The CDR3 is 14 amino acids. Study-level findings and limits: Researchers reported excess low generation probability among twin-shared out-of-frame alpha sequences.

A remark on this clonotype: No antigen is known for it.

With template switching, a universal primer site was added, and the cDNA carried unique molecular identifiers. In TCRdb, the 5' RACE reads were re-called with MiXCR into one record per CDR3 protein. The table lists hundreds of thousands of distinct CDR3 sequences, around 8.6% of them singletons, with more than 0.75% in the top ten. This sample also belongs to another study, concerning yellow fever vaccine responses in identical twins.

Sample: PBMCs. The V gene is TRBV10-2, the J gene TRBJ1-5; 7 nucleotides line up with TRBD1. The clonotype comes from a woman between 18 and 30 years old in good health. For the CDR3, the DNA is TGCGCCAGCAGTGAGAGGGGGCTAAGTCAGCCCCAGCATTTT. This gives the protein CASSERGLSQPQHF.